This T cell receptor beta chain came from a study of brain T cells in children with intractable seizures. The ends were cut back, 7 bases at V and 8 bases at J, with 18 bases in the middle. The CDR3 has 13 amino acids. CDR1 and CDR2 (germline): SGHRS, YFSETQ. The sample's time point: blood from clinic visit 5 months post-surgery; TSC patient then seizure free. Surgery cases with the highest brain T cell transcript signatures were chosen for sequencing. Pre-surgery treatment included at least one anti-epileptic drug. Libraries were prepared by immunoSEQ multiplex PCR; TCRdb keeps only in-frame clonotypes and omits some of them. The sample has 340,000 or so clones, 93% seen once; the top ten hold roughly 5.8%.

This TCR was recovered from a boy under two years old with tuberous sclerosis and intractable seizures. The input for sequencing was peripheral blood, taken approximately 5 months after surgery. This sequence joins TRBV5-1 and TRBJ1-1; no definite D call. CDR3 DNA: TGCGCCAGCCAAGGAGCCCCCCATAAAGAAGCTTTCTTT. Its translation is CASQGAPHKEAFF. Filled out from reference TRBV5-1 and TRBJ1-1, the complete variable domain reads KAGVTQTPRYLIKTRGQQVTLSCSPISGHRSVSWYQQTPGQGLQFLFEYFSETQRNKGNFPGRFSGRQFSNSRSEMNVSTLELGDSALYLCASQGAPHKEAFFGQGTRLTVV.